This T cell receptor (beta chain) came from a study of T cells in narcolepsy. Here immunoSEQ multiplex PCR was the method, and the copy in TCRdb shows in-frame clones only, minus some. The sample consists of tens of thousands of clones, 75% to 85% of them appearing once. Details on this clone: Its antigen is as yet unknown.

Study results and limitations: Healthy controls reportedly lacked the autoreactive clonotypes serially found in patients' blood. No autoreactive T cell clone sequences appeared in some memory CD4+ repertoires. HCRT-specific and TRIB2-specific autoreactive clonotypes appeared among same-patient CSF and blood CD4+ clonotypes.

The receptor was isolated from a human donor in good health. Sequenced sample: memory (CD45RA-) CD4+ T cells from blood.

Written as DNA, the CDR3 is TGTGCCACCAGCAGAGACGGGGGGGCTAACGAGCAGTACTTC. Translated, it gives CATSRDGGANEQYF. J is TRBJ2-7 and V is TRBV15, with 8 bases matching TRBD2. CDR1 is LNHNV, CDR2 YYDKDF, per germline (reference sequence). V shed 0 bases and J 5 bases; nucleotides not matched to a gene: 3. CDR3 size: 14 residues.